The T cell receptor (beta chain) described here comes from a study of blood T cell repertoires in COVID-19. TCRdb's table, derived via immunoSEQ multiplex PCR, lists solely in-frame clones and lacks some. The sample lists some 150,000 clones, 65% to 90% seen once, with roughly 15% in the top ten. The sample consisted of PBMCs or T cells enriched from blood (not recorded which). The TCR comes from a man aged 50 or older who had recovered from COVID-19.

CDR3 residues: CASSTHRGGGSSYNEQFF. The CDR3 DNA reads TGTGCCAGCAGCACCCACCGGGGCGGGGGGAGCTCCTACAATGAGCAGTTCTTC. The chain has TRBV7-9 and TRBJ2-1, with TRBD2 identical over 8 bases. The CDR3 contains 18 residues. The J segment lost 0 bases and the V segment lost 5 bases, leaving 12 bases of the junction unmatched. Per the germline V gene, CDR1 is SEHNR and CDR2 is FQNEAQ (reference sequence).